One sample yielded the 24 T cell receptor beta chains listed below, sequenced in a study of T cells after yellow fever vaccination. TCRdb processed the 5' RACE reads anew with MiXCR; each CDR3 protein has one entry. Counted here are 550,000 or so distinct CDR3 sequences, 15% to 20% occurring once; the ten biggest clones make up roughly an eighth. The sequences come from PBMCs, collected 15 days after the yellow fever booster vaccination. The source of these receptors is a man aged 30-40 years who received the YFV17D yellow fever vaccine.

This clonotype was seen more than once but under ten times. The chain couples TRBV7-6 to TRBJ2-7, with D maybe TRBD1 (7 bases). The CDR3 loop spans 19 amino acids. The germline V gene encodes CDR1 SGHVS and CDR2 FNYEAQ. V was trimmed by 4 bases and J by 0 bases, leaving 25 bases between them. CDR3 nucleotide sequence: TGTGCCAGCAGCTACCGGGCAGGGGGGCCCCCCCCTAACTCCTACGAGCAGTACTTC. Its protein product is CASSYRAGGPPPNSYEQYF.

This clonotype showed up just a few times. V is TRBV24-1 and J is TRBJ2-1, with TRBD1 matching over 7 bases. CDR1 is KGHDR, CDR2 SFDVKD, per germline. The CDR3 extends over 15 amino acids. V shed 1 base, J shed 8 bases, and the junction held 7 bases outside the gene matches. The CDR3 here is CATSDFRQGRYEQFF. CDR3 nucleotides: TGTGCCACCAGTGATTTCAGACAGGGCAGGTATGAGCAGTTCTTC.

This clonotype has more than one count but fewer than ten. The chain is built from TRBV24-1 and TRBJ2-1; the D is unclear. Germline V CDR1 and CDR2: KGHDR, SFDVKD. The ends were cut back, 12 bases at V and 8 bases at J, with 13 bases in the middle. This CDR3 is 11 amino acids long. The CDR3 region has the DNA TGTGCCCCCTTGATTTCCGATGAGCAGTTCTTC. Its translation is CAPLISDEQFF.

This clonotype was picked up a small number of times. This sequence joins TRBV20-1 and TRBJ2-7; 9 nucleotides match TRBD1. V trimming: 0 bases; J trimming: 4 bases; junction bases outside the gene matches: 4. Germline V gene lookup returns CDR1 DFQATT and CDR2 SNEGSKA (reference sequence). The CDR3 extends over 14 amino acids. The CDR3 loop reads CSAREGQGTYEQYF. CDR3 nucleotide sequence: TGCAGTGCTAGAGAAGGACAGGGGACTTACGAGCAGTACTTC.

The V gene is TRBV11-1, the J gene TRBJ1-1; D gene unclear. V lost 5 bases, J lost 5 bases, and 15 bases lay in between. The CDR3 totals 14 residues. Germline CDR1 reads SGHAT; CDR2 reads FQDESV (reference sequence). The CDR3 reads CASSLGPRLTEAFF. The CDR3 DNA reads as TGTGCCAGCAGCCTCGGGCCTCGGTTAACTGAAGCTTTCTTT.

This clonotype came up a few times. CDR3 loop: CASSVGTVREAFF. The DNA of the CDR3 is TGTGCCAGCAGCGTCGGGACAGTCCGTGAAGCTTTCTTT. The chain joins TRBV7-9 to TRBJ1-1; 7 bases map to TRBD1. CDR3 size: 13 residues. The V and J ends lost 5 bases and 7 bases, in that order; junction bases with no gene match: 7. The germline V gene encodes CDR1 SEHNR and CDR2 FQNEAQ (reference sequence).

This chain connects TRBV7-2 to TRBJ2-1; TRBD2 matches 9 bases. The CDR3 sequence is 15 residues long. The V and J ends lost 3 bases and 4 bases, in that order; junction bases with no gene match: 4. CDR1 and CDR2 from the germline V gene are SGHTA and FQGNSA. The DNA for the CDR3 is TGTGCCAGCAGCTTTTCTAGCGGGATATACAATGAGCAGTTCTTC. Amino acid sequence: CASSFSSGIYNEQFF.

This clonotype was counted only a few times. The chain joins TRBV7-9 to TRBJ2-3; maybe TRBD1 (5 bases). CDR3 length: 15 amino acids. V was trimmed by 7 bases and J by 2 bases, leaving 16 bases between them. Germline assignment: CDR1 SEHNR and CDR2 FQNEAQ (reference sequence). The CDR3 loop reads CASIMTVSTTDTQYF. DNA for the CDR3: TGTGCCAGCATAATGACAGTTTCTACCACAGATACGCAGTATTTT.

The chain employs TRBV20-1 and TRBJ2-1; D is tentatively TRBD1 or TRBD2 (5 bases each). Germline CDR1 and CDR2: DFQATT and SNEGSKA (reference sequence). Trimming cost V 2 bases and J 6 bases, with 14 bases left between them. CDR3 length equals 14 residues. The CDR3 DNA is TGCAGTGCTAGACACTCAGCCGGGGCCAATGAGCAGTTCTTC. It specifies CSARHSAGANEQFF.

This clonotype was seen only a few times. CDR3 DNA: TGTGCCAGCAGCGGGATCCAAGAGACCCAGTACTTC. It encodes CASSGIQETQYF. The gene calls are TRBV3-1 and TRBJ2-5, with D uncertain. Germline V lookup: CDR1 LGHDT, CDR2 YNNKEL (reference sequence). CDR3 length equals 12 residues. V was shortened by 5 bases and J by 1 base, with 5 bases between the two germline ends.

The J gene is TRBJ2-2, the V gene TRBV20-1; 7 bases are shared with TRBD2. This CDR3 spans 14 amino acids. The J segment lost 2 bases and the V segment lost 5 bases, leaving 5 bases of the junction unmatched. CDR1 and CDR2 (germline): DFQATT, SNEGSKA (reference sequence). In nucleotides, the CDR3 is TGCAGTGCTCCGTGGGGGGGTAACACCGGGGAGCTGTTTTTT. Amino acid sequence: CSAPWGGNTGELFF.

This clonotype was detected a few times. The genes are TRBV6-2 or TRBV6-3 and TRBJ2-7, with D uncertain. Trimming took 0 bases from V and 2 from J, leaving 14 bases between them. Germline V gene sequence: CDR1 MNHEY, CDR2 SVGEGT. The CDR3 is 16 residues long. In DNA, the CDR3 is TGTGCCAGCAGTTACTCCACGTGGGCCCCCACCTACGAGCAGTACTTC. It encodes CASSYSTWAPTYEQYF.

This clonotype was seen a handful of times. The V call is TRBV20-1, the J call TRBJ2-7, with D possibly called TRBD1 or TRBD2 (5 bases each). In germline, CDR1 is DFQATT, CDR2 SNEGSKA (reference sequence). Between the trimmed V and J ends, which lost 5 bases and 7 bases, there was a span of 15 bases. The CDR3 has 12 amino acids. CDR3 protein: CSARGPTFEQYF. CDR3 coding DNA: TGCAGTGCTCGGGGCCCGACGTTTGAGCAGTACTTC.

This clonotype was seen only a few times. This chain uses TRBV6-2 or TRBV6-3 with TRBJ1-1; no definite D call. Per germline, CDR1 MNHEY and CDR2 SVGEGT. Trimming removed 0 bases at V and 0 bases at J, with 5 bases between. This CDR3 has 14 residues. The DNA for the CDR3 is TGTGCCAGCAGTTACTCGTCGATGAACACTGAAGCTTTCTTT. Its translation: CASSYSSMNTEAFF.

The chain carries TRBV5-1 and TRBJ2-7, with D unresolved. This CDR3 comprises 14 residues. Germline CDR1 SGHRS, CDR2 YFSETQ. The ends were cut back, 3 bases at V and 3 bases at J, with 13 bases in the middle. The chain's CDR3 is CASSSVVGRYEQYF. The CDR3 bases are TGCGCCAGCAGCTCTGTGGTGGGTCGCTACGAGCAGTACTTC.

V gene TRBV3-1 combines with J gene TRBJ2-1; D might be TRBD1 (5 bases). This CDR3 is built from 16 residues. Germline lookup yields CDR1 LGHDT and CDR2 YNNKEL (reference sequence). Trimming shortened V by 0 bases and J by 4 bases, and 13 bases separated the two germline ends. Written as DNA, the CDR3 is TGTGCCAGCAGCCAAGATTTCCCGACAGCGTACAATGAGCAGTTCTTC. Translating gives CASSQDFPTAYNEQFF.

The J gene is TRBJ2-3, the V gene TRBV20-1; no reliable D call. V was pared by 3 bases and J by 9 bases, with 13 bases between. This CDR3 spans 12 amino acids. The germline CDR1 and CDR2 sequences are DFQATT and SNEGSKA (reference sequence). The CDR3 reads CSASLPPNTQYF. The CDR3 DNA is TGCAGTGCTAGTCTCCCCCCCAACACGCAGTATTTT.

This sequence joins TRBV5-1 and TRBJ2-1; 7 bases align to TRBD2. Germline V gene lookup returns CDR1 SGHRS and CDR2 YFSETQ. The CDR3 has 15 residues. Trimming took 0 bases from V and 6 from J; bases not matched to a gene: 6. The DNA of the CDR3 is TGCGCCAGCAGCTTGGTAGGGACTACTTCCAATGAGCAGTTCTTC. Translation gives CASSLVGTTSNEQFF. The variable domain in full, with the rest retrieved from reference TRBV5-1 and TRBJ2-1, is KAGVTQTPRYLIKTRGQQVTLSCSPISGHRSVSWYQQTPGQGLQFLFEYFSETQRNKGNFPGRFSGRQFSNSRSEMNVSTLELGDSALYLCASSLVGTTSNEQFFGPGTRLTVL.

This clonotype was seen more than once but under ten times. The V gene is TRBV20-1, the J gene TRBJ2-1; 9 positions match TRBD1. This CDR3 contains 14 residues. J lost 0 bases, V lost 5 bases, and 2 bases had no gene match. The germline V gene has CDR1 DFQATT and CDR2 SNEGSKA (reference sequence). CDR3 in DNA: TGCAGTGCTCAACAGGGGGCCTCCTACAATGAGCAGTTCTTC. Translating it yields CSAQQGASYNEQFF.

The J gene is TRBJ2-5, the V gene TRBV25-1, with 7 bases lining up with TRBD1. The V gene's germline CDR1 is MGHDK and CDR2 SYGVNS. The CDR3 runs 11 residues. Unmatched junction bases numbered 0, after V lost 6 bases and J lost 5 bases. The DNA of the CDR3 is TGTGCCAGCAGGACAGGGGAGACCCAGTACTTC. Protein sequence: CASRTGETQYF.

This clonotype was detected only a few times. The V and J genes are TRBV20-1 and TRBJ1-5; D not resolved. Trimming stripped 0 bases from V and 12 bases from J, with 9 bases between. The CDR3 runs to 11 residues. Germline V gives CDR1 DFQATT, CDR2 SNEGSKA (reference sequence). The CDR3 DNA sequence: TGCAGTGCTAGAGAGGTCGGGATCCAGCATTTT. Amino acids: CSAREVGIQHF.

V usage is TRBV29-1 and J usage is TRBJ2-1; no firm D call. CDR3 length equals 13 residues. Trimming left V 8 bases short and J 3 bases short, with 14 bases between. Germline V lookup: CDR1 SQVTM, CDR2 ANQGSEA. The CDR3 nucleotides are TGCAGCCTGGGATCCGGGTTCTACAATGAGCAGTTCTTC. Its protein product is CSLGSGFYNEQFF.

The chain couples TRBV5-1 to TRBJ1-1; possible D gene TRBD1, 5 bases. The CDR3 extends over 17 amino acids. From germline, CDR1 is SGHRS and CDR2 YFSETQ. Trimming stripped 0 bases from V and 0 bases from J, with 15 bases between. CDR3 protein: CASSLGTQGGVNTEAFF. The DNA for the CDR3 is TGCGCCAGCAGCTTGGGGACCCAGGGAGGAGTGAACACTGAAGCTTTCTTT.

The chain carries TRBV20-1 and TRBJ2-6, with D maybe TRBD1 (6 bases). The CDR3 sequence is 12 residues long. Per the germline V gene, CDR1 is DFQATT and CDR2 is SNEGSKA (reference sequence). Trimming cost V 6 bases and J 10 bases, with 13 bases left between them. CDR3 region: CSARDTQNVLTF. Here the CDR3 DNA reads TGCAGTGCCCGGGACACCCAAAACGTCCTGACTTTC.